Below, 25 T cell receptor beta chains from the same sample are listed, as sequenced in a study of T cell responses to AZD1222 COVID-19 vaccine. Some clones are missing from TCRdb's copy, which holds only in-frame ones; the method was immunoSEQ multiplex PCR. The table shows some 170,000 clones, with around 94% occurring only once. The sequenced sample was peripheral blood, obtained on day 0 of AZD1222 vaccination. These receptors were obtained from an adult in good health.

This chain uses TRBV6-2 or TRBV6-3 with TRBJ2-2; D gene unclear. Trimming took 4 bases from V and 1 from J, leaving 7 bases between them. The CDR3 is 14 residues long. CDR1 is MNHEY, CDR2 SVGEGT, per germline. The CDR3 DNA follows: TGTGCCAGCAGTTTAGCAGGGAACACCGGGGAGCTGTTTTTT. Translating gives CASSLAGNTGELFF.

The CDR3 region is CASSIQRNTEAFF. For the CDR3, the DNA is TGTGCCAGCAGTATTCAACGGAACACTGAAGCTTTCTTT. The chain combines TRBV27 with TRBJ1-1; no definite D call. This CDR3 is 13 amino acids long. Trimming removed 5 bases at V and 1 base at J, with 8 bases between. In germline, CDR1 is MNHEY, CDR2 SMNVEV (reference sequence).

J is TRBJ2-5 and V is TRBV20-1; tentatively, D is TRBD2 (7 bases). Germline lookup yields CDR1 DFQATT and CDR2 SNEGSKA (reference sequence). The CDR3 runs to 13 residues. The V and J ends lost 8 bases and 6 bases respectively, with 19 bases between them. Here the CDR3 DNA reads TGCAGTCCCAGTGGGGGGGGCGCGAAGACCCAGTACTTC. Its protein product is CSPSGGGAKTQYF.

This chain joins TRBV5-4 and TRBJ1-2; 9 bases line up with TRBD1. The CDR3 is made up of 16 amino acids. Germline values: CDR1 SGHNT, CDR2 YYREEE (reference sequence). The V gene end was trimmed by 4 bases and the J gene end by 4 bases; junction bases not matched to a gene: 11. The CDR3 DNA follows: TGTGCCAGCAGCCTAGACCCGGGACAGGGAGTCTATGGCTACACCTTC. Protein sequence: CASSLDPGQGVYGYTF.

The chain is built from TRBV5-1 and TRBJ2-7; 13 bases align to TRBD2. The CDR3 covers 15 residues. Losses at the gene ends were 3 bases for V and 2 bases for J; bases not matched to a gene: 2. Germline V gives CDR1 SGHRS, CDR2 YFSETQ. CDR3 residues: CASSYGTSGAYEQYF. The CDR3 nucleotides are TGCGCCAGCAGCTACGGGACTAGCGGGGCCTACGAGCAGTACTTC.

This rearrangement joins TRBV9 to TRBJ2-2; the match to TRBD1 covers 8 bases. V shed 5 bases, J shed 2 bases, and the junction held 5 bases outside the gene matches. CDR1 and CDR2 from the germline V gene are SGDLS and YYNGEE. This CDR3 has 15 residues. The CDR3 reads CASRQGAGNTGELFF. The DNA of the CDR3 is TGTGCCAGCAGGCAGGGGGCGGGTAACACCGGGGAGCTGTTTTTT.

The chain links TRBV10-3 to TRBJ1-3, with TRBD1 matching over 9 bases. The trim removed 2 bases at V and 3 bases at J, leaving 5 bases unmatched. In germline, CDR1 is ENHRY, CDR2 SYGVKD. The CDR3 is made up of 16 amino acids. The CDR3 region is CAISERDRENGNTIYF. CDR3 bases: TGTGCCATCAGTGAGAGGGACAGGGAGAATGGAAACACCATATATTTT.

This chain links TRBV2 with TRBJ1-2; a weak D match, TRBD1 (5 bases). The CDR3 sequence is 12 residues long. Germline V gene data show CDR1 as SNHLY and CDR2 as FYNNEI. V shed 7 bases and J shed 5 bases, with 11 bases lying between them. The CDR3 reads CASNRLVYGYTF. CDR3 sequence (DNA): TGTGCCAGCAACAGGCTAGTTTATGGCTACACCTTC.

The chain carries TRBV7-9 and TRBJ2-7; unclear D gene. The V and J ends lost 4 bases and 6 bases respectively, with 16 bases between them. This CDR3 has 14 amino acids. Per germline, CDR1 SEHNR and CDR2 FQNEAQ (reference sequence). CDR3 DNA sequence: TGTGCCAGCAGCTCAACAAAGACACCCCGCGAGCAGTACTTC. Translated, it gives CASSSTKTPREQYF.

J is TRBJ2-5 and V is TRBV2; 12 nucleotides line up with TRBD2. CDR3 length: 17 residues. The J segment lost 3 bases and the V segment lost 4 bases, leaving 9 bases of the junction unmatched. The V gene's germline CDR1 is SNHLY and CDR2 FYNNEI. CDR3 loop: CASSVDPSGGVKETQYF. CDR3 coding DNA: TGTGCCAGCAGTGTAGATCCTAGCGGGGGGGTTAAAGAGACCCAGTACTTC.

This chain joins TRBV6-5 and TRBJ1-1; TRBD1 might be the D (5 bases). The V end was cut by 6 bases, the J end by 8 bases, with 13 bases between. CDR1 and CDR2 from the germline V gene are MNHEY and SVGAGI. CDR3 size: 12 residues. The CDR3 protein is CASSLLGAEAFF. The CDR3 bases are TGTGCCAGCAGCCTTCTAGGGGCAGAAGCTTTCTTT.

This sequence joins TRBV15 and TRBJ2-1, with 9 bases aligning to TRBD2. The ends lost 5 bases at V and 10 bases at J; junction bases unmatched: 12. Germline assignment: CDR1 LNHNV and CDR2 YYDKDF (reference sequence). CDR3 size: 15 residues. Written as DNA, the CDR3 is TGTGCCACCAGCTTGAGGAATAGCGGGAGTAGCGAGCAGTTCTTC. This gives the protein CATSLRNSGSSEQFF.

The chain links TRBV27 to TRBJ2-3; the D gene could be TRBD1 or TRBD2 (5 bases each). The CDR3 has 13 residues. The V and J ends lost 0 bases and 8 bases respectively, with 9 bases between them. Germline assignment: CDR1 MNHEY and CDR2 SMNVEV (reference sequence). CDR3 amino acids: CASSLSGVGTQYF. CDR3 DNA: TGTGCCAGCAGTTTATCGGGGGTGGGTACGCAGTATTTT.

The chain employs TRBV18 and TRBJ1-2, with D tentatively TRBD1 (5 bases). Trimming pared 1 base from V and 8 bases from J, leaving 14 bases between. Germline CDR1 reads KGHSH; CDR2 reads LQKENI. This CDR3 comprises 14 residues. The CDR3 DNA reads TGTGCCAGCTCACCACTAATAGGGGCTGAAGGCTACACCTTC. Translation gives CASSPLIGAEGYTF.

CDR3 residues: CASSPNPELNEKLFF. CDR3 in DNA: TGTGCCAGCAGCCCTAATCCAGAGCTTAATGAAAAACTGTTTTTT. The J gene is TRBJ1-4, the V gene TRBV6-2 or TRBV6-3; D ambiguous. The CDR3 spans 15 residues. The V gene's germline CDR1 is MNHEY and CDR2 SVGEGT. V lost 6 bases to trimming and J lost 4 bases, with 15 bases between them.

The chain has TRBV19 and TRBJ2-7; 8 positions match TRBD1. Germline V gene data show CDR1 as LNHDA and CDR2 as SQIVND (reference sequence). This CDR3 is built from 15 residues. V shed 3 bases and J 0 bases; nucleotides not matched to a gene: 4. The CDR3 protein is CASSMGTGLSYEQYF. DNA for the CDR3: TGTGCCAGTAGTATGGGGACAGGACTCTCCTACGAGCAGTACTTC.

The chain couples TRBV19 to TRBJ2-1, with D tentatively TRBD1 (5 bases). Deletions cut 0 bases from V and 4 bases from J, with 7 bases between. Germline V gene lookup returns CDR1 LNHDA and CDR2 SQIVND (reference sequence). This CDR3 contains 14 residues. The CDR3: CASSIEGAYNEQFF. The CDR3 region has the DNA TGTGCCAGTAGTATAGAAGGGGCTTACAATGAGCAGTTCTTC.

The gene calls are TRBV27 and TRBJ1-5; no clear D. Per the germline V gene, CDR1 is MNHEY and CDR2 is SMNVEV (reference sequence). This CDR3 is 14 amino acids long. V lost 6 bases and J 7 bases, leaving 16 bases between the germline ends. CDR3 DNA: TGTGCCAGCAGGGCAGGCCCGCCGGGGCAGCCCCAGCATTTT. Its translation: CASRAGPPGQPQHF.

The CDR3 DNA reads TGTGCCAGCTCACCGGGCAGCGGGACGACGGTGACCCAGTACTTC. Translation: CASSPGSGTTVTQYF. The V gene is TRBV18, the J gene TRBJ2-5, with 7 bases identical to TRBD2. The CDR3 runs to 15 residues. Per the germline V gene, CDR1 is KGHSH and CDR2 is LQKENI. Losses at the gene ends were 3 bases for V and 7 bases for J; bases not matched to a gene: 11.

This chain connects TRBV24-1 to TRBJ2-2, with D possibly TRBD1 on 5 matching bases. CDR1 is KGHDR and CDR2 is SFDVKD in the germline V gene. The CDR3 length is 14 residues. Trimming took off 9 bases at V and 6 bases at J, with 16 bases between the two ends. The CDR3 bases are TGTGCCACCGGTGGGGCGGAAGGGGCCGGGGAGCTGTTTTTT. Translated: CATGGAEGAGELFF.

This chain joins TRBV12-3 or TRBV12-4 and TRBJ1-1; a weak D match, TRBD1 (6 bases). The V end lost 5 bases, the J end lost 4 bases, and 11 bases lay between the germline ends. This CDR3 comprises 13 residues. CDR3 in amino acids: CASSPGGPTEAFF. Here the CDR3 DNA reads TGTGCCAGCAGTCCGGGGGGCCCCACTGAAGCTTTCTTT.

The J gene is TRBJ2-5, the V gene TRBV5-1; D gene ambiguous. The V and J ends lost 4 bases and 0 bases respectively, with 10 bases between them. The CDR3 is made up of 14 amino acids. Germline CDR1 and CDR2: SGHRS and YFSETQ. CDR3 loop: CASSRAGDQETQYF. The DNA of the CDR3 is TGCGCCAGCAGCAGGGCTGGAGACCAAGAGACCCAGTACTTC.

This clone was recorded once. V is TRBV5-1 and J is TRBJ1-2, with D tentatively TRBD1 (5 bases). Trimming shortened V by 1 base and J by 6 bases, and 10 bases separated the two germline ends. The germline V gene has CDR1 SGHRS and CDR2 YFSETQ. This CDR3 region has 13 residues. The CDR3 region is CASSLSGFDGYTF. DNA of the CDR3: TGCGCCAGCAGCTTGTCAGGGTTCGATGGCTACACCTTC.

This chain links TRBV6-1 with TRBJ2-1, with D possibly matching TRBD1 (5 bases). From germline, CDR1 is MNHNS and CDR2 SASEGT. The V end was cut by 4 bases, the J end by 2 bases, with 15 bases between. The CDR3 is 16 amino acids. The CDR3 sequence: CASSGQPPLPYNEQFF. The CDR3 DNA follows: TGTGCCAGCAGTGGACAGCCACCCTTGCCCTACAATGAGCAGTTCTTC.

This sequence joins TRBV19 and TRBJ1-4, with TRBD1 matching 8 bases. CDR3 length: 15 residues. V lost 5 bases to trimming and J lost 6 bases; unmatched junction nucleotides: 8. The V gene's germline CDR1 is LNHDA and CDR2 SQIVND (reference sequence). This CDR3 reads CASSSRQGRDEKLFF. The CDR3 DNA sequence: TGTGCCAGTAGTTCGAGACAGGGGAGAGATGAAAAACTGTTTTTT.